The 32 T cell receptor beta chains presented below share a single source sample, sequenced in a study of Graves' ophthalmopathy and Graves' hyperthyroidism. RNA transcripts were the template, and TCR beta CDR3 regions were amplified from them. Following a first-round RT-PCR that used HTBI primers, a second-round multiplex PCR was carried out. TCRdb used MiXCR to reprocess the multiplex PCR reads, holding one entry per CDR3 protein. The top ten clones hold 3.3% of a sample with 500,000 to 800,000 distinct CDR3 sequences, about 40% of them seen once. Sequences were obtained from peripheral blood. These receptors were obtained from an adult man with Graves' ophthalmopathy.

CDR3 in DNA: TGTGCCAGCAGCTTGGTTAATGAAAAACTGTTTTTT. Translated, it gives CASSLVNEKLFF. The rearrangement uses TRBV5-8 and TRBJ1-4; D gene unclear. V lost 0 bases to trimming and J lost 4 bases, with 1 base between them. Germline V gene lookup returns CDR1 SGHTS and CDR2 YDEGEE. This CDR3 is built from 12 residues.

On this clonotype: A clone one base away is much larger, so this may be a read error. The chain is built from TRBV10-3 and TRBJ2-5; TRBD2 is a possible D gene (5 bases). V lost 5 bases and J lost 2, with 12 bases in between. The CDR3 totals 14 residues. CDR1 and CDR2 from the germline V gene are ENHRY and SYGVKD. CDR3: CAISTTGKQETQYF. Here the CDR3 DNA reads TGTGCCATCAGTACAACCGGGAAGCAAGAGACCCAGTACTTC.

This clonotype was seen many times. The chain employs TRBV7-2 and TRBJ1-4; 9 bases match TRBD1. From germline, CDR1 is SGHTA and CDR2 FQGNSA. V lost 5 bases to trimming and J lost 8 bases; unmatched junction nucleotides: 9. The CDR3 totals 15 residues. CDR3 coding DNA: TGTGCCAGCAGCCCATACGGGACAGGGAGCGAAAAACTGTTTTTT. This gives the protein CASSPYGTGSEKLFF.

This clonotype was seen repeatedly, ten times or more. The rearrangement joins TRBV2 to TRBJ1-2; D may be TRBD1 (5 bases). CDR3 length: 14 residues. The germline V gene encodes CDR1 SNHLY and CDR2 FYNNEI. V shed 5 bases and J shed 11 bases, with 21 bases lying between them. The CDR3 sequence: CASSLQEATMRYTF. In DNA, the CDR3 is TGTGCCAGCAGTTTACAGGAGGCTACTATGCGGTACACCTTC. Drawing the rest from reference TRBV2 and TRBJ1-2, the complete variable domain is EPEVTQTPSHQVTQMGQEVILRCVPISNHLYFYWYRQILGQKVEFLVSFYNNEISEKSEIFDDQFSVERPDGSNFTLKIRSTKLEDSAMYFCASSLQEATMRYTFGSGTRLTVV.

This clonotype was seen ten or more times. The genes are TRBV2 and TRBJ1-2, with TRBD1 as a possible D gene (5 bases). Germline CDR1 SNHLY, CDR2 FYNNEI. This CDR3 comprises 14 residues. Trimming took 2 bases from V and 1 from J, leaving 8 bases between them. The CDR3 DNA reads as TGTGCCAGCAGTGAACCGGACATTAACTATGGCTACACCTTC. It encodes CASSEPDINYGYTF.

This chain connects TRBV7-2 to TRBJ1-1; 9 nucleotides agree with TRBD1. V lost 2 bases to trimming and J lost 1 base; unmatched junction nucleotides: 11. The CDR3 covers 18 residues. CDR1 SGHTA and CDR2 FQGNSA come from the germline V gene. The CDR3 region has the DNA TGTGCCAGCAGCTTATTACTATCAGCGGGACAGGGGAACACTGAAGCTTTCTTT. Translating it yields CASSLLLSAGQGNTEAFF.

This clonotype was picked up many times. The V call is TRBV19, the J call TRBJ1-5; the D gene is possibly TRBD1 (5 bases). Trimming removed 5 bases from V and 0 bases from J, with 14 bases in between. There are 16 residues in the CDR3. Germline assignment: CDR1 LNHDA and CDR2 SQIVND (reference sequence). In DNA, the CDR3 is TGTGCCAGTAGTTCGACAGACCGATATAGCAATCAGCCCCAGCATTTT. Protein: CASSSTDRYSNQPQHF. Using reference TRBV19 and TRBJ1-5 for the parts outside the CDR3, the full variable domain is DGGITQSPKYLFRKEGQNVTLSCEQNLNHDAMYWYRQDPGQGLRLIYYSQIVNDFQKGDIAEGYSVSREKKESFPLTVTSAQKNPTAFYLCASSSTDRYSNQPQHFGDGTRLSIL.

This clonotype was detected only a few times. The CDR3 DNA sequence: TGTGCCAGCAGCCAATCTCTGTTCAGTCGCAATCAGCCCCAGCATTTT. Its translation is CASSQSLFSRNQPQHF. J is TRBJ1-5 and V is TRBV3-1, with D uncertain. V lost 2 bases and J 2 bases, leaving 13 bases between the germline ends. Germline-derived CDR1 and CDR2 are LGHDT and YNNKEL (reference sequence). This CDR3 is built from 16 residues.

This clonotype has ten or more counts. The V gene is TRBV7-9, the J gene TRBJ1-1; D gene unclear. Trimming took off 4 bases at V and 1 base at J, with 10 bases between the two ends. The germline gives CDR1 SEHNR, CDR2 FQNEAQ (reference sequence). There are 14 residues in the CDR3. DNA of the CDR3: TGTGCCAGCAGCTACGGGCTGGGGAACACTGAAGCTTTCTTT. Residues: CASSYGLGNTEAFF.

V gene TRBV20-1 combines with J gene TRBJ2-5; TRBD1 or TRBD2 may be the D gene (5 bases each). The CDR3 totals 15 residues. CDR1 and CDR2 (germline): DFQATT, SNEGSKA (reference sequence). Trimming took 6 bases from V and 1 from J, leaving 18 bases between them. CDR3 amino acids: CSALRDGGLQETQYF. The DNA of the CDR3 is TGCAGTGCCTTACGGGACGGCGGGCTCCAAGAGACCCAGTACTTC.

This clonotype was recorded many times. The chain recombines TRBV27 with TRBJ2-6; a possible D gene is TRBD2 (5 bases). Germline V gene lookup returns CDR1 MNHEY and CDR2 SMNVEV (reference sequence). This CDR3 contains 15 residues. Deletions cut 5 bases from V and 0 bases from J, with 8 bases between. This CDR3 is CASSGGASGANVLTF. The CDR3 DNA reads as TGTGCCAGCAGTGGAGGTGCCTCTGGGGCCAACGTCCTGACTTTC.

The V gene is TRBV7-2, the J gene TRBJ1-5, with D unresolved. V lost 5 bases, J lost 5 bases, and 16 bases lay in between. Germline V gene data show CDR1 as SGHTA and CDR2 as FQGNSA. The CDR3 has 15 amino acids. The DNA for the CDR3 is TGTGCCAGCAGCGTCTCAGGTGGGGAGGATCAGCCCCAGCATTTT. Residues: CASSVSGGEDQPQHF.

This clonotype was seen at least ten times. CDR3 in DNA: TGCAGCGTTTGGGGGGCCGAAGGGTACGAGCAGTACTTC. Amino acid sequence: CSVWGAEGYEQYF. The chain has TRBV29-1 and TRBJ2-7, with D perhaps assigned TRBD1 or TRBD2 (6 bases each). Germline V gives CDR1 SQVTM, CDR2 ANQGSEA. There are 13 residues in the CDR3. Trimming cost V 5 bases and J 4 bases, with 15 bases left between them.

This clonotype has at least ten counts. The chain uses TRBV9 and TRBJ1-6; 9 nucleotides match TRBD1. The CDR3 is made up of 15 amino acids. CDR1 and CDR2 (germline): SGDLS, YYNGEE. V gave up 4 bases and J gave up 10 bases; unmatched junction bases: 9. The CDR3 is CASSFRGQGSSPLHF. CDR3 nucleotide sequence: TGTGCCAGCAGCTTCCGGGGACAGGGTAGCTCACCCCTCCACTTT.

Ten or more counts support this clonotype. V is TRBV5-1 and J is TRBJ2-6; 7 bases agree with TRBD1. J was trimmed by 0 bases and V by 4 bases; bases with no gene match: 10. This CDR3 is 18 amino acids long. Germline CDR1 is SGHRS and CDR2 is YFSETQ. CDR3: CASSPTGTVSSGANVLTF. The CDR3, as DNA: TGCGCCAGCAGCCCAACCGGGACAGTCTCCTCTGGGGCCAACGTCCTGACTTTC.

This clonotype was detected ten times or more. The chain recombines TRBV9 with TRBJ2-2; D may match TRBD1 or TRBD2 (5 bases each). CDR1 is SGDLS and CDR2 is YYNGEE in the germline V gene. V lost 1 base to trimming and J lost 6 bases, with 16 bases between them. The CDR3 covers 16 residues. The chain's CDR3 is CASSVTPGLGAGELFF. CDR3 nucleotides: TGTGCCAGCAGCGTAACCCCAGGTCTGGGGGCCGGGGAGCTGTTTTTT.

This clonotype occurred many times. The gene calls are TRBV4-1 and TRBJ1-1; 7 bases map to TRBD1. The CDR3 is made up of 13 amino acids. CDR1 is MGHRA, CDR2 YSYEKL, per germline. The junction had 8 bases not matched to a gene; V was cut back by 6 bases and J by 7 bases. CDR3 amino acids: CASRPTGAGEAFF. The CDR3 nucleotides are TGCGCCAGCAGGCCTACAGGGGCTGGTGAAGCTTTCTTT.

This clonotype was seen only a few times. V and J are TRBV5-8 and TRBJ1-2; 8 nucleotides line up with TRBD1. The CDR3 sequence is 15 residues long. Per germline, CDR1 SGHTS and CDR2 YDEGEE. The V segment lost 4 bases and the J segment 6 bases; nucleotides outside the gene matches: 11. For the CDR3, the DNA is TGTGCCAGCAGCGAACAGGGACAGGTCTTCCATGGCTACACCTTC. It specifies CASSEQGQVFHGYTF.

As to this clonotype: Since a much larger clone is just one base distant, this may be a read error. This chain uses TRBV5-1 with TRBJ2-2; 13 bases match TRBD2. Per germline, CDR1 SGHRS and CDR2 YFSETQ. The length of the CDR3 is 14 residues. CDR3 nucleotide sequence: TGCGCCAGTGGACTAGCGGGAGATATCGGGGAGCTGGTTTTT. This translates into CASGLAGDIGELVF.

The chain recombines TRBV5-1 with TRBJ2-2; 9 positions agree with TRBD2. With 0 bases clipped from V and 4 bases from J, the junction kept 7 bases outside the gene matches. CDR1 and CDR2 from the germline V gene are SGHRS and YFSETQ. The CDR3 has 17 amino acids. DNA for the CDR3: TGCGCCAGCAGCTTGGGAATAGCGGGAGTAGCCACCGGGGAGCTGTTTTTT. Its translation: CASSLGIAGVATGELFF.

The genes are TRBV7-9 and TRBJ1-4; 7 bases are a match to TRBD1. The CDR3 contains 16 residues. Germline CDR1 and CDR2: SEHNR and FQNEAQ (reference sequence). The junction had 13 bases not matched to a gene; V was cut back by 5 bases and J by 7 bases. CDR3 sequence: CASSQDKATGPEKLFF. CDR3 coding DNA: TGTGCCAGCAGCCAAGATAAGGCGACAGGGCCTGAAAAACTGTTTTTT.

Comments on this clonotype: The junction does not match germline at one end; this may be a read error. The CDR3 DNA sequence: TGCGCCAGCAGCCAACAGCGGGACAGGCGTTATGGGCCCCAGCATTTT. Translating it yields CASSQQRDRRYGPQHF. V gene TRBV7-9 combines with J gene TRBJ1-5; 8 bases map to TRBD1. Germline V gene data show CDR1 as SEHNR and CDR2 as FQNEAQ (reference sequence). The length of the CDR3 is 16 residues.

This clonotype was found many times. The chain employs TRBV7-2 and TRBJ1-6, with 7 bases aligning to TRBD1. CDR1 SGHTA and CDR2 FQGNSA come from the germline V gene. Trimming removed 0 bases from V and 12 bases from J; junction bases left unmatched: 5. The CDR3 spans 14 residues. Here the CDR3 DNA reads TGTGCCAGCAGCTTAGCCGGGACAGCAATACCCCTCCACTTT. Translated: CASSLAGTAIPLHF.

The chain employs TRBV12-3 or TRBV12-4 and TRBJ2-7, with D hard to call. V dropped 4 bases and J dropped 2 bases, with 9 bases sitting between them. There are 13 residues in the CDR3. This CDR3 is CASSYAGTYEQYF. For the CDR3, the DNA is TGTGCCAGCAGTTATGCAGGAACCTACGAGCAGTACTTC.

The V gene is TRBV19, the J gene TRBJ1-1; 11 bases match TRBD1. CDR1 is LNHDA and CDR2 is SQIVND in the germline V gene (reference sequence). CDR3 length: 16 residues. The trim removed 4 bases at V and 5 bases at J, leaving 9 bases unmatched. The CDR3 region is CASSKQGQGGRTEAFF. The CDR3, as DNA: TGTGCCAGTAGTAAACAGGGACAGGGGGGAAGGACTGAAGCTTTCTTT.

In this sample, this clonotype turned up many times. The gene calls are TRBV12-3 or TRBV12-4 and TRBJ1-1; the D is unclear. V lost 6 bases and J lost 8, with 7 bases in between. The CDR3 has 10 amino acids. CDR3 in amino acids: CASRGVEAFF. As DNA, the CDR3 is TGTGCCAGCAGAGGAGTGGAAGCTTTCTTT.

The V gene is TRBV25-1, the J gene TRBJ1-3, with D unresolved. Trimming stripped 2 bases from V and 1 base from J, with 9 bases between. Germline V gene data show CDR1 as MGHDK and CDR2 as SYGVNS. The CDR3 contains 15 residues. CDR3 region: CASSEITGSGNTIYF. The CDR3 region has the DNA TGTGCCAGCAGTGAAATAACGGGGTCTGGAAACACCATATATTTT.

This clonotype has at least ten counts. The chain is built from TRBV6-6 and TRBJ1-6, with 7 bases aligning to TRBD1. From germline, CDR1 is MNHNY and CDR2 SVGAGI (reference sequence). There are 14 residues in the CDR3. Trimming cost V 5 bases and J 7 bases; bases outside gene matches: 5. The CDR3 DNA sequence: TGTGCCAGCAGTCCGGACAGGCGCAATTCACCCCTCCACTTT. Protein: CASSPDRRNSPLHF.

This clonotype was picked up many times. The chain employs TRBV15 and TRBJ2-5; possibly TRBD2 for D (5 bases). Germline V gene lookup returns CDR1 LNHNV and CDR2 YYDKDF (reference sequence). Trimming stripped 1 base from V and 5 bases from J, with 14 bases between. CDR3 length equals 15 residues. The CDR3 sequence: CATSRVGVPSETQYF. The CDR3 DNA reads as TGTGCCACCAGCAGAGTCGGGGTCCCATCGGAGACCCAGTACTTC.

This clonotype was counted many times. V gene TRBV7-2 combines with J gene TRBJ1-1; D gene uncertain. The CDR3 is made up of 13 amino acids. Trimming removed 3 bases from V and 1 base from J, with 6 bases in between. The germline gives CDR1 SGHTA, CDR2 FQGNSA. CDR3 in amino acids: CASSFYRNTEAFF. The CDR3 nucleotides are TGTGCCAGCAGCTTTTACAGGAACACTGAAGCTTTCTTT. The whole variable domain, remainder taken from reference TRBV7-2 and TRBJ1-1, is GAGVSQSPSNKVTEKGKDVELRCDPISGHTALYWYRQSLGQGLEFLIYFQGNSAPDKSGLPSDRFSAERTGGSVSTLTIQRTQQEDSAVYLCASSFYRNTEAFFGQGTRLTVV.

The V call is TRBV2, the J call TRBJ2-5; the match to TRBD1 covers 12 bases. The germline V gene encodes CDR1 SNHLY and CDR2 FYNNEI. This CDR3 is 15 amino acids long. The V and J ends lost 6 bases and 4 bases, in that order; junction bases with no gene match: 6. The CDR3 bases are TGTGCCAGCAGGGTAGGGACAGGGGGCATAGAGACCCAGTACTTC. It codes for CASRVGTGGIETQYF.

This clonotype was counted between two and nine times. One end of the junction fails to match germline, which may point to a read error. The V gene is TRBV7-8, the J gene TRBJ2-7; D is perhaps TRBD1 (5 bases). CDR1 and CDR2 (germline): SGHVS, FQNEAQ. CDR3 size: 14 residues. The CDR3 DNA reads TGTGCCAGCAGCCGCCGAGGACACTCCCACGAGCAGTACTTC. The encoded protein is CASSRRGHSHEQYF.